There are many counts of the clone carrying this T cell receptor (beta chain). Its specificity is not known. What was amplified from RNA transcripts were TCR beta CDR3 regions. During a first-round RT-PCR of the TCR CDR3, the HTBI primer set was used. TCRdb independently ran MiXCR on the multiplex PCR reads; one entry per CDR3 protein. The data contain approximately 600,000 distinct CDR3 sequences, approximately 15% of them singletons. Germline V gene lookup returns CDR1 SNHLY and CDR2 FYNNEI. V shed 6 bases and J 6 bases; nucleotides not matched to a gene: 11. The CDR3 is made up of 14 amino acids. This entry belongs to a study of T cells in Graves' hyperthyroidism and ophthalmopathy. General study findings and limits: Blood samples included most of the expanded thyroid clonotypes exceeding 0.001.

A Clinical Activity Score of at least 3, a NOSPECS grade of at least 4 and a duration under 3 months were recorded in the ophthalmopathy patients. The sample taken for sequencing was blood. V gene TRBV2 combines with J gene TRBJ2-7; 7 bases agree with TRBD2. The sequence was collected from a woman in her thirties or forties with Graves' ophthalmopathy. Here the CDR3 reads CASSAKGGSTEQYF. The CDR3 DNA follows: TGTGCCAGCAGCGCCAAGGGCGGGAGTACCGAGCAGTACTTC. The variable domain in full, with the rest retrieved from reference TRBV2 and TRBJ2-7, is EPEVTQTPSHQVTQMGQEVILRCVPISNHLYFYWYRQILGQKVEFLVSFYNNEISEKSEIFDDQFSVERPDGSNFTLKIRSTKLEDSAMYFCASSAKGGSTEQYFGPGTRLTVT.